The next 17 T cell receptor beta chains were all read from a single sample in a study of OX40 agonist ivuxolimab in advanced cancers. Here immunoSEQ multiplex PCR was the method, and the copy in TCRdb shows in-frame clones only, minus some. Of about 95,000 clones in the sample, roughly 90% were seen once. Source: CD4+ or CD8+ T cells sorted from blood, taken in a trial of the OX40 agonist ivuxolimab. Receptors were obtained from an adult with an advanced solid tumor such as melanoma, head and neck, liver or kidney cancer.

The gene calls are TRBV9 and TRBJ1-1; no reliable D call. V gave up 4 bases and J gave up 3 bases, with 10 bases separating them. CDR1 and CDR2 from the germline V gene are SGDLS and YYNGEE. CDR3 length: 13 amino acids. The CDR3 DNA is TGTGCCAGCAGCCCCAGGACGGACACTGAAGCTTTCTTT. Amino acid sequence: CASSPRTDTEAFF.

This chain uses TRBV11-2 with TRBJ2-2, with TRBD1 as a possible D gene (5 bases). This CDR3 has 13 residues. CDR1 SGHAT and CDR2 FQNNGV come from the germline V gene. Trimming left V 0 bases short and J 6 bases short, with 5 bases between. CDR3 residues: CASSLEQAGELFF. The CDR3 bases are TGTGCCAGCAGCTTAGAACAGGCCGGGGAGCTGTTTTTT.

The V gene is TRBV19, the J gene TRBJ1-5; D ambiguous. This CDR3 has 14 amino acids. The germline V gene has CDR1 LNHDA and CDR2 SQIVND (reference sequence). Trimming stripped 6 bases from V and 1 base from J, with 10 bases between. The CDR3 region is CASRLSWSNQPQHF. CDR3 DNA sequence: TGTGCCAGTAGGTTAAGCTGGAGCAATCAGCCCCAGCATTTT. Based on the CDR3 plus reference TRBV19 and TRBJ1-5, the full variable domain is DGGITQSPKYLFRKEGQNVTLSCEQNLNHDAMYWYRQDPGQGLRLIYYSQIVNDFQKGDIAEGYSVSREKKESFPLTVTSAQKNPTAFYLCASRLSWSNQPQHFGDGTRLSIL.

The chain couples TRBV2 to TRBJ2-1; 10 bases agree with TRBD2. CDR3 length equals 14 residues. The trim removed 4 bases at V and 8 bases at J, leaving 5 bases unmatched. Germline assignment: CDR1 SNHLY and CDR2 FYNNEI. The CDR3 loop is CASSASGSRYEQFF. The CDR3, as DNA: TGTGCCAGCAGTGCTAGCGGGAGTAGGTATGAGCAGTTCTTC.

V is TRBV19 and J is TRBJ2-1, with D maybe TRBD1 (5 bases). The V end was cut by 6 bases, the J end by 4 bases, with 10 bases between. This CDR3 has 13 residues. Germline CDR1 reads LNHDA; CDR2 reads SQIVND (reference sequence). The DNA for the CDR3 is TGTGCCAGTAGCCTGACAGTATACAATGAGCAGTTCTTC. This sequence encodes CASSLTVYNEQFF.

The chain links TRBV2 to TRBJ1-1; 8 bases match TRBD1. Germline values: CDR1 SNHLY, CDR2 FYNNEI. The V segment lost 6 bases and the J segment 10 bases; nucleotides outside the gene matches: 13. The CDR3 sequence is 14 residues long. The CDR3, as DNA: TGTGCCAGCAGAGTGGACAGGGAAGGGAATGGAGCTTTCTTT. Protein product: CASRVDREGNGAFF.

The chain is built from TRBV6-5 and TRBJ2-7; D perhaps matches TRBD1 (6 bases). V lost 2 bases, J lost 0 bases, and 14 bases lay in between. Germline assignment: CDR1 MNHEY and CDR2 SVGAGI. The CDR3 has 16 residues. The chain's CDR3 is CASSYLRTESSYEQYF. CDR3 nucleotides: TGTGCCAGCAGTTACCTACGGACAGAGAGCTCCTACGAGCAGTACTTC.

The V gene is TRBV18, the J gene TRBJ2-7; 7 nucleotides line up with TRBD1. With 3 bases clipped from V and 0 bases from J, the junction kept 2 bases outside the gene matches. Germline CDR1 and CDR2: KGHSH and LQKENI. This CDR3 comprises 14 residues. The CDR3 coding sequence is TGTGCCAGCTCACCCCGGGACAGCTCCTACGAGCAGTACTTC. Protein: CASSPRDSSYEQYF.

The CDR3 DNA reads TGCGCCAGCAGCCCGACAGGGACTGGAAACACCATATATTTT. Translation: CASSPTGTGNTIYF. The V gene is TRBV5-1, the J gene TRBJ1-3; TRBD1 agrees at 7 bases. This CDR3 is 14 amino acids long. The germline V gene encodes CDR1 SGHRS and CDR2 YFSETQ. V lost 4 bases, J lost 2 bases, and 3 bases stayed unmatched.

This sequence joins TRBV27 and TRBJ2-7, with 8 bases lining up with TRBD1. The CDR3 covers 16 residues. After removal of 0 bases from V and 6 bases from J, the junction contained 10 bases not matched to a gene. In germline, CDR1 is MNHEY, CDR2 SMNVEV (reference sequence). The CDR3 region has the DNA TGTGCCAGCAGTTTATCTTCTATTGGGACAGGTCGCGAGCAGTACTTC. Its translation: CASSLSSIGTGREQYF.

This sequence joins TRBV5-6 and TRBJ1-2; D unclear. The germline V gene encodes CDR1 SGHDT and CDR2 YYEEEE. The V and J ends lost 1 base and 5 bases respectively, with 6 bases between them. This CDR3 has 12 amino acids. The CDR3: CASSLTEYGYTF. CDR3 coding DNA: TGTGCCAGCAGCTTGACAGAGTATGGCTACACCTTC.

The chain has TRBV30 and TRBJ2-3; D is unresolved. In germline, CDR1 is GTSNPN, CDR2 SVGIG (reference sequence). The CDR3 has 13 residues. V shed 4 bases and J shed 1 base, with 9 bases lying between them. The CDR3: CAWNLRGTDTQYF. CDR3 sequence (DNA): TGTGCCTGGAACCTACGGGGCACAGATACGCAGTATTTT.

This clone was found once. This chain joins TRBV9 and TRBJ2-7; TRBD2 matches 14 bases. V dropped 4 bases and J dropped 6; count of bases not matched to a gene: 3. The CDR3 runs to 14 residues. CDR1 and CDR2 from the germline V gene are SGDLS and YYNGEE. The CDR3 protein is CASSLGLAGGEQYF. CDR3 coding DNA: TGTGCCAGCAGCCTAGGACTAGCGGGAGGCGAGCAGTACTTC.

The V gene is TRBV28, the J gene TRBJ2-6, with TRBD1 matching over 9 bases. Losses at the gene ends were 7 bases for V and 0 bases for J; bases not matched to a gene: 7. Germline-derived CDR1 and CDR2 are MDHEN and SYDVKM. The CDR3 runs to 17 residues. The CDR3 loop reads CASTSTGGRSGANVLTF. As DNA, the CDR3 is TGTGCCAGCACTTCGACAGGGGGACGCTCTGGGGCCAACGTCCTGACTTTC.

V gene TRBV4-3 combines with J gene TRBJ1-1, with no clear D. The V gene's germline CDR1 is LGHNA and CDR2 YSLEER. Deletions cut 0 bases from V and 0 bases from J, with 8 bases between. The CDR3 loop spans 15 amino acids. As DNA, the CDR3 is TGCGCCAGCAGCCAAGAAGTTTTTATGAACACTGAAGCTTTCTTT. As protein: CASSQEVFMNTEAFF.

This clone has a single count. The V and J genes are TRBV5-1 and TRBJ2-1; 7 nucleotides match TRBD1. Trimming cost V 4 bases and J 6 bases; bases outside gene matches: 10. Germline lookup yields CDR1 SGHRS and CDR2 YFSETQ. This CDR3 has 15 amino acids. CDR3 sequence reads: CASSPGTAVVNEQFF. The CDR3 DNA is TGCGCCAGCAGCCCCGGGACAGCAGTGGTCAATGAGCAGTTCTTC.

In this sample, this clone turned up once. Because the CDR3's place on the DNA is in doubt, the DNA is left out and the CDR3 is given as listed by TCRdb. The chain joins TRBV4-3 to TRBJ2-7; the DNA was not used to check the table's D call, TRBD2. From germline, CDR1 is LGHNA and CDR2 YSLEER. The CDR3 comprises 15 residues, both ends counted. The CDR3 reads CASSLSWEGYYEQYF.